The rows below give T cell receptor beta chains drawn from one sample of a study of blood T cell repertoires in COVID-19. TCRdb's table, derived via immunoSEQ multiplex PCR, lists solely in-frame clones and lacks some. The top ten clones hold 1% of a sample with some 310,000 clones, roughly 91% of them seen once. Specimen: peripheral blood. All receptors come from a man between 45 and 60 years old with active or convalescent COVID-19. Both conserved end residues are part of each CDR3. Each record gives: D gene, CDR3 length, clone size, J gene, V gene, CDR3 protein, CDR3 DNA. The D gene is left open where the match is weak. Not all rows give a size; the values are once, few, many and, for expanded clones, a class.

d_gene: .
len: 14
abundance: once
j_gene: TRBJ1-1
v_gene: TRBV15
CDR3aa: CATSWGAGGTEAFF
CDR3nt: TGTGCCACCAGCTGGGGCGCGGGGGGCACTGAAGCTTTCTTT

d_gene: TRBD1
len: 13
abundance: .
j_gene: TRBJ1-2
v_gene: TRBV6-5
CDR3aa: CASSYFGTGRYTF
CDR3nt: TGTGCCAGCAGTTACTTCGGGACAGGCCGCTACACCTTC

d_gene: TRBD1
len: 17
abundance: .
j_gene: TRBJ1-5
v_gene: TRBV30
CDR3aa: CAWSGEDRAGSNQPQHF
CDR3nt: TGTGCCTGGAGTGGGGAGGACAGGGCGGGCAGCAATCAGCCCCAGCATTTT

d_gene: .
len: 15
abundance: .
j_gene: TRBJ1-6
v_gene: TRBV6-5
CDR3aa: CASSPWGGLNSPLHF
CDR3nt: TGTGCCAGCAGTCCATGGGGGGGGCTCAATTCACCCCTCCACTTT

d_gene: .
len: 14
abundance: .
j_gene: TRBJ2-2
v_gene: TRBV27
CDR3aa: CASSFREVTGELFF
CDR3nt: TGTGCCAGCAGTTTCAGGGAAGTCACCGGGGAGCTGTTTTTT

d_gene: .
len: 13
abundance: .
j_gene: TRBJ1-1
v_gene: TRBV12-3/TRBV12-4
CDR3aa: CASSLGRATEAFF
CDR3nt: TGTGCCAGCAGTTTAGGCAGGGCCACTGAAGCTTTCTTT

d_gene: TRBD1
len: 15
abundance: .
j_gene: TRBJ2-3
v_gene: TRBV6-2/TRBV6-3
CDR3aa: CASSRGDRVTDTQYF
CDR3nt: TGTGCCAGCAGCCGGGGGGACAGGGTCACAGATACGCAGTATTTT

d_gene: TRBD1
len: 22
abundance: once
j_gene: TRBJ2-6
v_gene: TRBV27
CDR3aa: CASRSPASSGGSGPAGANVLTF
CDR3nt: TGTGCCAGCAGGTCTCCGGCCTCTTCAGGGGGCTCGGGCCCTGCTGGGGCCAACGTCCTGACTTTC

d_gene: TRBD1
len: 13
abundance: .
j_gene: TRBJ1-2
v_gene: TRBV19
CDR3aa: CASSIRDRDGYTF
CDR3nt: TGTGCCAGTAGTATTCGGGACAGGGATGGCTACACCTTC

d_gene: TRBD1
len: 16
abundance: .
j_gene: TRBJ2-7
v_gene: TRBV5-8
CDR3aa: CASSLLPGQGVYEQYF
CDR3nt: TGTGCCAGCAGCTTATTACCGGGACAGGGGGTCTACGAGCAGTACTTC

d_gene: TRBD1
len: 14
abundance: .
j_gene: TRBJ2-7
v_gene: TRBV2
CDR3aa: CASSRQGARYEQYF
CDR3nt: TGTGCCAGCAGTCGACAGGGGGCGAGGTACGAGCAGTACTTC

d_gene: TRBD2
len: 11
abundance: once
j_gene: TRBJ2-1
v_gene: TRBV28
CDR3aa: CASWGGNEQFF
CDR3nt: TGTGCCAGCTGGGGGGGTAATGAGCAGTTCTTC

d_gene: .
len: 13
abundance: few
j_gene: TRBJ2-5
v_gene: TRBV2
CDR3aa: CASSSNAQETQYF
CDR3nt: TGTGCCAGCAGTTCCAACGCGCAAGAGACCCAGTACTTC

d_gene: .
len: 14
abundance: few
j_gene: TRBJ1-5
v_gene: TRBV28
CDR3aa: CASSLTGFDQPQHF
CDR3nt: TGTGCCAGCAGTCTAACAGGGTTCGATCAGCCCCAGCATTTT

d_gene: .
len: 16
abundance: .
j_gene: TRBJ2-1
v_gene: TRBV2
CDR3aa: CASSVPPGGTYNEQFF
CDR3nt: TGTGCCAGCAGTGTCCCCCCGGGCGGGACGTACAATGAGCAGTTCTTC

d_gene: TRBD1
len: 15
abundance: .
j_gene: TRBJ1-1
v_gene: TRBV5-1
CDR3aa: CASSQTGGMNTEAFF
CDR3nt: TGCGCCAGCAGCCAAACAGGGGGGATGAACACTGAAGCTTTCTTT

d_gene: TRBD2
len: 15
abundance: .
j_gene: TRBJ2-7
v_gene: TRBV28
CDR3aa: CASRLGGGGTYEQYF
CDR3nt: TGTGCCAGCAGGTTAGGCGGCGGGGGAACCTACGAGCAGTACTTC

d_gene: .
len: 11
abundance: .
j_gene: TRBJ1-6
v_gene: TRBV6-6
CDR3aa: CASTSNSPLHF
CDR3nt: TGTGCCAGCACTTCGAATTCACCCCTCCACTTT

d_gene: .
len: 16
abundance: .
j_gene: TRBJ2-7
v_gene: TRBV6-1
CDR3aa: CASSVSPRGTLSEQYF
CDR3nt: TGTGCCAGCAGTGTCTCTCCTAGGGGGACCCTTTCCGAGCAGTACTTC

d_gene: .
len: 14
abundance: .
j_gene: TRBJ2-7
v_gene: TRBV11-2
CDR3aa: CASSFGGRGLEQYF
CDR3nt: TGTGCCAGCAGCTTTGGCGGGCGAGGTTTGGAGCAGTACTTC

d_gene: .
len: 13
abundance: .
j_gene: TRBJ1-1
v_gene: TRBV12-3/TRBV12-4
CDR3aa: CASSSTGYIEAFF
CDR3nt: TGTGCCAGCAGTTCAACGGGGTACATTGAAGCTTTCTTT

d_gene: TRBD2
len: 15
abundance: .
j_gene: TRBJ2-5
v_gene: TRBV11-2
CDR3aa: CASSPGTSGGETQYF
CDR3nt: TGTGCCAGCAGCCCAGGGACTAGCGGGGGGGAGACCCAGTACTTC

d_gene: .
len: 17
abundance: once
j_gene: TRBJ1-2
v_gene: TRBV28
CDR3aa: CASSLPTRLQGWNGYTF
CDR3nt: TGTGCCAGCAGTTTACCCACTCGTTTACAGGGTTGGAATGGCTACACCTTC

d_gene: TRBD2
len: 18
abundance: .
j_gene: TRBJ2-3
v_gene: TRBV6-2/TRBV6-3
CDR3aa: CASSPYIGLAGGSDTQYF
CDR3nt: TGTGCCAGCAGCCCCTATATCGGACTAGCGGGGGGGTCAGATACGCAGTATTTT

d_gene: .
len: 15
abundance: .
j_gene: TRBJ2-1
v_gene: TRBV7-2
CDR3aa: CASSDMGQRYNEQFF
CDR3nt: TGTGCCAGCAGCGACATGGGGCAGAGATACAATGAGCAGTTCTTC

d_gene: TRBD2
len: 13
abundance: .
j_gene: TRBJ2-1
v_gene: TRBV5-1
CDR3aa: CASSRAGENEQFF
CDR3nt: TGCGCCAGTTCTAGGGCGGGAGAGAATGAGCAGTTCTTC

d_gene: TRBD2
len: 17
abundance: .
j_gene: TRBJ2-2
v_gene: TRBV11-3
CDR3aa: CASRGLNVREGAGELFF
CDR3nt: TGTGCCAGCCGGGGTCTGAATGTGCGGGAGGGGGCCGGGGAGCTGTTTTTT

d_gene: .
len: 15
abundance: .
j_gene: TRBJ1-1
v_gene: TRBV1
CDR3aa: CTSSQVETGNTEAFF
CDR3nt: TGCACCAGCAGCCAAGTTGAGACAGGGAACACTGAAGCTTTCTTT

d_gene: TRBD1
len: 17
abundance: .
j_gene: TRBJ1-5
v_gene: TRBV6-1
CDR3aa: CASSELSGTGYNQPQHF
CDR3nt: TGTGCCAGCAGTGAACTCTCCGGGACAGGGTATAATCAGCCCCAGCATTTT

d_gene: .
len: 15
abundance: .
j_gene: TRBJ1-2
v_gene: TRBV6-5
CDR3aa: CASSQTGGPNYGYTF
CDR3nt: TGTGCCAGCAGTCAAACAGGAGGGCCTAACTATGGCTACACCTTC

d_gene: .
len: 15
abundance: .
j_gene: TRBJ1-4
v_gene: TRBV23-1
CDR3aa: CASSQPGATNEKLFF
CDR3nt: TGCGCCAGCAGTCAACCGGGAGCAACTAATGAAAAACTGTTTTTT

d_gene: .
len: 16
abundance: .
j_gene: TRBJ1-5
v_gene: TRBV19
CDR3aa: CASSSFTGFTGQPQHF
CDR3nt: TGTGCCAGTAGTAGTTTCACAGGGTTCACGGGGCAGCCCCAGCATTTT

d_gene: TRBD2
len: 15
abundance: many
j_gene: TRBJ2-1
v_gene: TRBV6-5
CDR3aa: CASSQTSGSKGEQFF
CDR3nt: TGTGCCAGCAGCCAGACTAGCGGGAGTAAGGGTGAGCAGTTCTTC

d_gene: .
len: 16
abundance: .
j_gene: TRBJ1-6
v_gene: TRBV30
CDR3aa: CAWSVSGGSYNSPLHF
CDR3nt: TGTGCCTGGAGTGTATCGGGGGGCTCCTATAATTCACCCCTCCACTTT

d_gene: TRBD1
len: 16
abundance: .
j_gene: TRBJ2-2
v_gene: TRBV2
CDR3aa: CASGRDRVPNTGELFF
CDR3nt: TGTGCCAGCGGCCGGGACAGGGTCCCGAACACCGGGGAGCTGTTTTTT

d_gene: .
len: 12
abundance: .
j_gene: TRBJ1-1
v_gene: TRBV2
CDR3aa: CASSGANFEAFF
CDR3nt: TGTGCCAGCAGTGGGGCTAATTTTGAAGCTTTCTTT

d_gene: TRBD1
len: 17
abundance: .
j_gene: TRBJ2-7
v_gene: TRBV4-3
CDR3aa: CASSRQGQGVISYEQYF
CDR3nt: TGCGCCAGCAGCCGTCAGGGACAGGGGGTTATTTCCTACGAGCAGTACTTC

d_gene: TRBD1
len: 15
abundance: .
j_gene: TRBJ1-4
v_gene: TRBV10-3
CDR3aa: CAISDRTGTNEKLFF
CDR3nt: TGTGCCATCAGTGACAGGACAGGGACAAATGAAAAACTGTTTTTT

d_gene: .
len: 15
abundance: once
j_gene: TRBJ1-5
v_gene: TRBV2
CDR3aa: CASRYLRNSNQPQHF
CDR3nt: TGTGCCAGCAGATATCTGAGAAATAGCAATCAGCCCCAGCATTTT